Reported below is one TCR beta chain. The clone's antigen remains unknown. No qualities accompany the bases; no much larger clone lies one base away. The germline V gene (reference sequence) sets CDR1 to LNHDA and CDR2 to SQIVND. Including the terminal cysteine and phenylalanine, the CDR3 comprises 12 residues. Only the CDR3 part of the read is kept: 36 bases, read in frame from the first base. V and J lose 6 bases and 9 bases, and a span of 12 bases separates them. This sample is part of a study of response to subunit inactivated influenza vaccine (dated by TCRdb to between 2018 and 2020). Context from the whole study: Deep quantitative profiling of the T cell receptor repertoire was used in the study to follow responses to a trivalent subunit inactivated influenza vaccine.

The receptor library was made with RT-PCR. This sample was sequenced with an Illumina HiSeq 2500. Clones were called with MiXCR by TCRdb after fastp trimmed the public reads at Q25, and only in-frame beta chains were retained. Each record represents a unique CDR3 protein, reported with the most common genes and DNA among its rows. Within this sample are fewer than 800,000 distinct CDR3 sequences, with approximately 14% of them counted one time only. Jointly, the top ten make up roughly 11% of the sample. Paper-wide results and their limitations: According to the authors, only a limited number of new T cells may be recruited by each seasonal influenza vaccination.

The sequence derives from a man over 45 who received an inactivated influenza vaccine. Donor details come from another sample of the same person, matched by shared clones. Here the chain combines TRBV19 and TRBJ2-1; 6 matching bases give a weak D call of TRBD1. Sequencing was performed on PBMCs from blood, taken 12 days after vaccination. The encoded CDR3 is CASRGADREQFF. The DNA sequence is given as TGTGCCAGTAGGGGGGCGGATCGTGAGCAGTTCTTC. Beyond the CDR3, the reference TRBV19 and TRBJ2-1 genes provide the residues; the full variable domain reads: DGGITQSPKYLFRKEGQNVTLSCEQNLNHDAMYWYRQDPGQGLRLIYYSQIVNDFQKGDIAEGYSVSREKKESFPLTVTSAQKNPTAFYLCASRGADREQFFGPGTRLTVL.